This T cell receptor (beta chain) came from a study of T cells in Graves' hyperthyroidism and ophthalmopathy. RNA transcripts gave rise to amplified TCR beta CDR3 regions. When the TCR CDR3 underwent first-round RT-PCR, the HTBI primer set was used. From the multiplex PCR reads, TCRdb called clonotypes with MiXCR, one entry per CDR3 protein. The sample yields fewer than 550,000 distinct CDR3 sequences, approximately 15% seen once. At least ten counts were recorded for this clonotype. Germline V gives CDR1 SGHTA, CDR2 FQGTGA. This CDR3 has 13 residues. V was pared by 5 bases and J by 2 bases, with 9 bases between.

The rearrangement links TRBV7-3 to TRBJ1-1; no definite D call. The sample taken for sequencing was blood. The receptor was derived from a woman aged 18-29 years with Graves' hyperthyroidism. The CDR3 protein is CASSPLTNTEAFF. In DNA, the CDR3 is TGTGCCAGCAGCCCATTAACTAACACTGAAGCTTTCTTT.